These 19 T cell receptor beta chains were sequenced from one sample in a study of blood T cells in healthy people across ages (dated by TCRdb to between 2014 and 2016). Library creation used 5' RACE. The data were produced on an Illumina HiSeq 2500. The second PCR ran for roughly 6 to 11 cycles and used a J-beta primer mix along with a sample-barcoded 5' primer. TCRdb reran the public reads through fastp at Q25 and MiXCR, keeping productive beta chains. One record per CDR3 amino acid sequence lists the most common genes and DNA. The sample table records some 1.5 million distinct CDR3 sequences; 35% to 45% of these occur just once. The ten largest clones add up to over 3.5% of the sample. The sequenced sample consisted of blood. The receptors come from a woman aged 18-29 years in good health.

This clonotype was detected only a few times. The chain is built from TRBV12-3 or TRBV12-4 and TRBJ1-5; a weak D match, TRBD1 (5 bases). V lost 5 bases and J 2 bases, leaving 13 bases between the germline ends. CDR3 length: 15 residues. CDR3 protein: CASSPSGTGNQPQHF. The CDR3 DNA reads TGTGCCAGCAGTCCATCAGGGACGGGCAATCAGCCCCAGCATTTT.

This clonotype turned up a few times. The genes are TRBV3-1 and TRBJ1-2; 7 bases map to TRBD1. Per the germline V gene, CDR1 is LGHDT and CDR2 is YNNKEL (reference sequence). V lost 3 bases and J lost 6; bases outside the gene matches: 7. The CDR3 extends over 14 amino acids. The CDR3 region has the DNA TGTGCCAGCAGCCAGAGGGGGCAATTCGATGGCTACACCTTC. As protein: CASSQRGQFDGYTF.

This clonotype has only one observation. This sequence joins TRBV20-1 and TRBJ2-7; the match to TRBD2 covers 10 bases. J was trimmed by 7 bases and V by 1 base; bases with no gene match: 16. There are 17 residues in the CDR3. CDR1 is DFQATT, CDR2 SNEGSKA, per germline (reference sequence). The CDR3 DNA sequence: TGCAGTGCTAGAGGGCTAGCGGGAGAGGATTGGTACAATGAGCAGTACTTC. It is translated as CSARGLAGEDWYNEQYF.

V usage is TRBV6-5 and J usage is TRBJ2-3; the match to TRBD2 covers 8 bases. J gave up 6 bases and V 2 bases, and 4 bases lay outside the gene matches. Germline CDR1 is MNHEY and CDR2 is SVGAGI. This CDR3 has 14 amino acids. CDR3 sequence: CASSYGAGVDTQYF. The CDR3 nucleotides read TGTGCCAGCAGTTACGGAGCGGGAGTCGATACGCAGTATTTT.

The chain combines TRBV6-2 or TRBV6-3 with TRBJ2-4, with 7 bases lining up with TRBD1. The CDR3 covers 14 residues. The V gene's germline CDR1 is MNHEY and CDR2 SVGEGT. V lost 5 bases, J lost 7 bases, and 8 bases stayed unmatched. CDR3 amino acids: CASSNKQGFNIQYF. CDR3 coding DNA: TGTGCCAGCAGTAACAAACAGGGGTTCAACATTCAGTACTTC.

The CDR3 sequence is CASSFTLPRVLFF. In DNA form, the CDR3 reads TGTGCCAGCAGCTTCACACTACCACGGGTACTGTTTTTT. The rearrangement uses TRBV7-9 and TRBJ1-4, with D unresolved. CDR1 is SEHNR, CDR2 FQNEAQ, per germline (reference sequence). With 3 bases removed from V and 13 bases from J, the gap between germline ends came to 15 bases. The CDR3 has 13 amino acids.

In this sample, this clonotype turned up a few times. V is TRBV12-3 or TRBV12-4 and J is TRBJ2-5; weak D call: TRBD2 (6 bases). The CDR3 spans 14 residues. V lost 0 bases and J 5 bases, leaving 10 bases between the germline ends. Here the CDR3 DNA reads TGTGCCAGCAGTTTAGCGGGGGGAGATGAGACCCAGTACTTC. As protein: CASSLAGGDETQYF.

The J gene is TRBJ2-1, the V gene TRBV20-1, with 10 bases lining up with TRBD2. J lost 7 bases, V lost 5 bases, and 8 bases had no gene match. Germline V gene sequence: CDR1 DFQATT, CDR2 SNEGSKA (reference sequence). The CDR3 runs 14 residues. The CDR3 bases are TGCAGTGCTGGTAGCGGGGGGAATCGAAATGAGCAGTTCTTC. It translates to CSAGSGGNRNEQFF.

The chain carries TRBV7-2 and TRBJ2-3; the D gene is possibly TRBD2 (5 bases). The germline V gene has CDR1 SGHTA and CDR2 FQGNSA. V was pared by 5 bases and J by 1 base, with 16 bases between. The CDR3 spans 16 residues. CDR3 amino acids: CASSRRVGSGTDTQYF. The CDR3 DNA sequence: TGTGCCAGCAGCCGAAGGGTCGGTAGCGGCACAGATACGCAGTATTTT.

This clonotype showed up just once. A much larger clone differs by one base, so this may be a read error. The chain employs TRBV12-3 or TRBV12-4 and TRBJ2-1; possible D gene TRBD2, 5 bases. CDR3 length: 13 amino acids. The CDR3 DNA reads TGTACCAGCAGTTTAGGGCTAGCTGTTGAGCAGTTCTTC. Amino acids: CTSSLGLAVEQFF.

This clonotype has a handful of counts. CDR3 sequence (DNA): TGTGCCAGCAGCCCTCGCGATACAACTCAAGAAGGGCCAGATACGCAGTATTTT. Its translation: CASSPRDTTQEGPDTQYF. J is TRBJ2-3 and V is TRBV4-2; D not certain. Germline CDR1 and CDR2: LGHNA and YNFKEQ. The CDR3 consists of 18 residues. V was cut by 4 bases and J by 4 bases, with 24 bases left in between.

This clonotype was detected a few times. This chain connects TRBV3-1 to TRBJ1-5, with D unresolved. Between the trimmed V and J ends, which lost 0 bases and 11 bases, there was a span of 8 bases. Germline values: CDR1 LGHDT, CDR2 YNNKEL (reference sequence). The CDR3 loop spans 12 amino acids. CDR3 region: CASSQDPQAQHF. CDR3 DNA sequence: TGTGCCAGCAGCCAAGATCCCCAGGCCCAGCATTTT.

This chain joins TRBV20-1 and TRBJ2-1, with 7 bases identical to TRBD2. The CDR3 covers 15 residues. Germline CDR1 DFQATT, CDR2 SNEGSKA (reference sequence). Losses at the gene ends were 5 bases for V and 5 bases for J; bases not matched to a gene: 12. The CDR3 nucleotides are TGCAGTGCTCACGCCGGGACTACAGGTGACAATGAGCAGTTCTTC. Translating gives CSAHAGTTGDNEQFF.

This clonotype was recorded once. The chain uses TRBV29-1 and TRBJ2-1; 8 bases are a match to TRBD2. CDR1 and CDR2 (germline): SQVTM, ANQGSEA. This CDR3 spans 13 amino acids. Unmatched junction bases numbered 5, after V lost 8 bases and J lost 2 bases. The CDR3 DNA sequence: TGCAGCTCCGGGACTAGTACCTACAATGAGCAGTTCTTC. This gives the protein CSSGTSTYNEQFF.

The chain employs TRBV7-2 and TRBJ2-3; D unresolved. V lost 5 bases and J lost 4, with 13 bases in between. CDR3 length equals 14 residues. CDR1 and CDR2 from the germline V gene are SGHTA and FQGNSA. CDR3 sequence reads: CASSLSRRSDTQYF. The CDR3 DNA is TGTGCCAGCAGCCTATCACGCCGGTCAGATACGCAGTATTTT.

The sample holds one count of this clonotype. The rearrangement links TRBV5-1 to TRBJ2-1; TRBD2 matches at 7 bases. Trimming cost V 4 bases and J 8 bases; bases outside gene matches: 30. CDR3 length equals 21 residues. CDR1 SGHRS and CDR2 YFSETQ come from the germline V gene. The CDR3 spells CASSPRLARGTTQDSLDEQFF. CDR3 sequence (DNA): TGCGCCAGCAGCCCGAGACTTGCCAGAGGGACTACCCAGGACTCCTTGGATGAGCAGTTCTTC.

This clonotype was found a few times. DNA for the CDR3: TGCAGCGTGGGGGGGAGGGCCAATCAGCCCCAGCATTTT. Its protein product is CSVGGRANQPQHF. The chain is built from TRBV29-1 and TRBJ1-5, with D possibly matching TRBD1 (5 bases). V lost 6 bases, J lost 3 bases, and 12 bases lay in between. Germline-derived CDR1 and CDR2 are SQVTM and ANQGSEA. This CDR3 spans 13 amino acids.

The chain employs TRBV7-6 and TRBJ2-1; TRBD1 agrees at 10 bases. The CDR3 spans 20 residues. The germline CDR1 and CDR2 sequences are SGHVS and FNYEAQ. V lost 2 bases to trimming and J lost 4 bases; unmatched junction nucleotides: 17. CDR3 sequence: CASSLPGQGGPIEGYNEQFF. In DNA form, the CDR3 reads TGTGCCAGCAGCTTACCTGGACAGGGGGGACCTATAGAGGGATACAATGAGCAGTTCTTC.

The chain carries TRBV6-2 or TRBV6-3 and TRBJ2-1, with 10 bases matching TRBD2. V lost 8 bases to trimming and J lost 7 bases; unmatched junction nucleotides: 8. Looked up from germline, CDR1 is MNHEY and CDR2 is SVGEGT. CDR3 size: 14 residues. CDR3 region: CASYPSGGVNEQFF. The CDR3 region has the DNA TGTGCCAGCTACCCCAGCGGGGGGGTTAATGAGCAGTTCTTC.